The rows below give T cell receptor beta chains drawn from one sample of a study of T cells in Graves' hyperthyroidism and ophthalmopathy. TCRdb reanalysed the multiplex PCR reads using MiXCR and keeps one entry per CDR3 protein. The sample has about 350,000 distinct CDR3 sequences; about 15% are singletons. Material: blood. Source of these receptors: a woman in her 30s with Graves' hyperthyroidism. Both conserved end residues are part of each CDR3. The D gene is left open where the match is weak. Size is stated for part of the rows, as once, few or many counts, or as a class when the clone is expanded.

j_call | clone_size | v_call | d_call | cdr3_length | cdr3_nt | cdr3_aa
TRBJ2-7 | many | TRBV6-2/TRBV6-3 | NA | 13 | TGTGCCAGCAGTAATTCCGACATCAACGAGCAGTACTTC | CASSNSDINEQYF
TRBJ1-5 | many | TRBV2 | TRBD1 | 14 | TGTGCCAGCCACGGGGACAGCGCTTATCAGCCCCAGCATTTT | CASHGDSAYQPQHF
TRBJ2-7 | few | TRBV4-1 | TRBD1 | 16 | TGCGCCAGCAGCCCTCAGCCCGAGACAGGGCTCTACGAGCAGTACTTC | CASSPQPETGLYEQYF
TRBJ1-1 | NA | TRBV5-6 | NA | 15 | TGTGCCAGCAGCCCCGGGCAGCTTCTGAACACTGAAGCTTTCTTT | CASSPGQLLNTEAFF
TRBJ2-2 | few | TRBV19 | TRBD2 | 16 | TGTGCCAGTAGTGCCTCACTAGCGGGACTACCCGGGGAGCTGTTTTTT | CASSASLAGLPGELFF
TRBJ2-3 | NA | TRBV20-1 | NA | 12 | TGCAGTGCTGCGGGGCTGGGGGATACGCAGTATTTT | CSAAGLGDTQYF
TRBJ2-3 | many | TRBV28 | TRBD2 | 12 | TGTGCGACGACTAGCGGCACAGATACGCAGTATTTT | CATTSGTDTQYF
TRBJ1-2 | NA | TRBV18 | NA | 14 | TGTGCCAGCTCAGTCGGGGTCCTTAGTGATGGCTACACCTTC | CASSVGVLSDGYTF
TRBJ2-7 | many | TRBV28 | NA | 16 | TGTGCCAGCACGCCTTTGGAGACTCCTAGCTCCTACGAGCAGTACTTC | CASTPLETPSSYEQYF
TRBJ2-6 | few | TRBV20-1 | NA | 13 | TGCAGTGCCCTAAGCTCTGGGGCCAACGTCCTGACTTTC | CSALSSGANVLTF